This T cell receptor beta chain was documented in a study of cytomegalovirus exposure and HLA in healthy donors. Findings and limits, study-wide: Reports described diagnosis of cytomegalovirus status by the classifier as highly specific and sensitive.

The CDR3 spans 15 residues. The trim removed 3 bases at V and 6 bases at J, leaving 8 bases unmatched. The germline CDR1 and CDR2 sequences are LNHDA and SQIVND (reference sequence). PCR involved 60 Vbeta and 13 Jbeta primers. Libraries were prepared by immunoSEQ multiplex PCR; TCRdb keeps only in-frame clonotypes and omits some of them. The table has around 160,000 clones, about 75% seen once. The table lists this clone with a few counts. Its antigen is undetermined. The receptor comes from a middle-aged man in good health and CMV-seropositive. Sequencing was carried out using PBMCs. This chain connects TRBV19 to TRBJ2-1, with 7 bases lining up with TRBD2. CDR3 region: CASSMVERGGNEQFF. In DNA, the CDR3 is TGTGCCAGTAGTATGGTAGAGCGGGGTGGCAATGAGCAGTTCTTC.